The sequence of this T cell receptor (beta chain) was determined in a study of blood T cell repertoires in COVID-19. Trimming shortened V by 4 bases and J by 7 bases, and 7 bases separated the two germline ends. CDR3 length equals 11 residues. From germline, CDR1 is MGHRA and CDR2 YSYEKL. In the authors' methods: The assay estimated nucleated cells by amplifying reference gene primers. Generated by immunoSEQ multiplex PCR, the TCRdb table keeps only in-frame clones and is missing some. V, J and clone size are those of that table, while D and trimming were read from the DNA. The table lists approximately 190,000 clones, about four fifths of them singletons.

The TCR sequence derives from a woman between 40 and 55 years old with acute or convalescent COVID-19. The sample comprised peripheral blood. This rearrangement joins TRBV4-1 to TRBJ1-1; no firm D call. The CDR3 nucleotides are TGCGCCAGCAGCCGCGGGGTTGAAGCTTTCTTT. It yields the protein CASSRGVEAFF.